This is a list of T cell receptor beta chains from one sample in a study of shared clonotypes between healthy human individuals. The repertoire was sequenced with immunoSEQ multiplex PCR; TCRdb's copy has only in-frame clones and lacks some. The profile covers about 2.3 million clones, with 85% to 95% appearing a single time and under 0.45% taken by the ten largest. The sample comprised naive CD4+ T cells from PBMCs. These receptors came from a man between 18 and 29 years old in good health. Some clones in this sample may be carry-over from other donors' samples. The CDR3 runs from the conserved cysteine through the conserved F or W. D genes are given only for firm matches. Expanded clones get a size class; other rows say once, few or many, or leave the size out.

v_call	j_call	clone_size	d_call	cdr3_nt	cdr3_aa
TRBV11-3	TRBJ1-1	.	TRBD1	TGTGCCAGCAGCCCTAACGGACAGGCGGCGGGGACTGAAGCTTTCTTT	CASSPNGQAAGTEAFF
TRBV6-6	TRBJ2-7	.	.	TGTGCCAGCAGCTGGGGGAACGAGCAGTACTTC	CASSWGNEQYF
TRBV30	TRBJ1-5	few	.	TGTGCCTGGAGCCTATCTTCGAGGGATCAGCCCCAGCATTTT	CAWSLSSRDQPQHF
TRBV19	TRBJ1-5	.	TRBD1	TGTGCCAGTAGGCTCAAGGACAGGGGGCACCATCAGCCCCAGCATTTT	CASRLKDRGHHQPQHF
TRBV7-2	TRBJ2-5	.	.	TGTGCCCGCCCTCGGTCTAGTCATCAACGCGGCGAGACCCAGTACTTC	CARPRSSHQRGETQYF
TRBV28	TRBJ2-3	.	.	TGTGCCAGCTACCCTTGGGGGCAGCGCACAGATACGCAGTATTTT	CASYPWGQRTDTQYF
TRBV5-1	TRBJ2-5	once	.	TGCGCCAGCAGCCTAATGGAAGAGACCCAGTACTTC	CASSLMEETQYF
TRBV9	TRBJ1-1	few	.	TGTGCCAGCAGCGTATATCACTCGAAGGCGGAGACTGAAGCTTTCTTT	CASSVYHSKAETEAFF
TRBV5-8	TRBJ1-5	.	.	TGTGCCAGCAGCTTGGAGCAGGGAGGCAATCAGCCCCAGCATTTT	CASSLEQGGNQPQHF
TRBV5-6	TRBJ1-4	.	TRBD1	TGTGCCAGCAGCTTAGGACAGGGGGGACTGTTTTTT	CASSLGQGGLFF
TRBV27	TRBJ1-1	few	TRBD1	TGTGCCAGCATCCGGACAGGAGAAGCTTTCTTT	CASIRTGEAFF
TRBV6-5	TRBJ1-1	.	.	TGTGCCAGCAGTTACCACAGTAACAGTGACACTGAAGCTTTCTTT	CASSYHSNSDTEAFF
TRBV5-1	TRBJ1-1	.	TRBD1	TGCGCCAGCAGGAGGACAGGGGATGGGAGTGAAGCTTTCTTT	CASRRTGDGSEAFF
TRBV5-4	TRBJ2-1	.	.	TGTGCCAGCAGCCTTCAGAATGAGCAGTTCTTC	CASSLQNEQFF
TRBV7-2	TRBJ2-2	.	TRBD1	TGTGCCAGCAGCTCCGTAGCCCCTAACAGGGGGCGCACCGGGGAGCTGTTTTTT	CASSSVAPNRGRTGELFF
TRBV15	TRBJ2-1	.	TRBD2	TGTGCCACCAGCAGAGATAGCGGGAGCAACAATGAGCAGTTCTTC	CATSRDSGSNNEQFF
TRBV7-9	TRBJ2-7	.	.	TGTGCCAGCAGCCCCCCCGAGGCCAACTACGAGCAGTACTTC	CASSPPEANYEQYF
TRBV2	TRBJ2-5	.	TRBD2	TGTGCCAGCAGTGAAGGCGGGGGGAGCGAGACCCAGTACTTC	CASSEGGGSETQYF
TRBV29-1	TRBJ2-5	.	TRBD1	TGCAGCGTTTTACAGGGGGCCGGAGAGACCCAGTACTTC	CSVLQGAGETQYF
TRBV29-1	TRBJ2-5	.	.	TGCAGCGGTGGCAGGGCCCAAGAGACCCAGTACTTC	CSGGRAQETQYF